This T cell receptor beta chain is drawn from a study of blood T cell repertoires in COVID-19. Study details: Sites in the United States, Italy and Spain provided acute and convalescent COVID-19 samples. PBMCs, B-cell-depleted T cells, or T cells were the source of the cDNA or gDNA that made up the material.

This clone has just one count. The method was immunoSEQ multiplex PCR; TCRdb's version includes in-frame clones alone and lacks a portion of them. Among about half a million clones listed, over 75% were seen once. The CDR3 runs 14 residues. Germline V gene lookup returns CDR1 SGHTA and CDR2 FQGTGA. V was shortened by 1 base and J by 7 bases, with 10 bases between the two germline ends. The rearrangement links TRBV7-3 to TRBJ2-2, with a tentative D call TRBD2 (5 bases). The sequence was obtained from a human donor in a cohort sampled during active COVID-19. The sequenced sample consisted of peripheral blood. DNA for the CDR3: TGTGCCAGCAGCTTAAGTAGCGTTCACGGGGAGCTGTTTTTT. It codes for CASSLSSVHGELFF.